This T cell receptor beta chain was identified during a study of identical twins. Template switching (which added a universal primer site) was used, and cDNA carried unique molecular identifiers. TCRdb reanalysed the 5' RACE reads using MiXCR and keeps one entry per CDR3 protein. The repertoire holds about 100,000 distinct CDR3 sequences, with about 6.1% as singletons. The V gene lost 4 bases and the J gene lost 5 bases, with 15 bases spanning the gap. The CDR3 length is 14 residues. The germline V gene encodes CDR1 SQVTM and CDR2 ANQGSEA. In its sample, this clonotype was seen many times. Its antigen remains unknown. Study-wide results and caveats: Shared out-of-frame alpha sequences (those common to twins) showed excess low generation probability. Excess sharing by twins proved weaker in beta out-of-frame sequences. Reduced insertions were recorded for abundant cord blood beta clonotypes, with no such pattern in memory repertoires.

The V and J genes are TRBV29-1 and TRBJ2-1; the D call may be TRBD1 or TRBD2 (5 bases each). The TCR sequence derives from a woman in her fifties or sixties in good health. The material sequenced was memory T cells sorted from blood. CDR3 region: CSVGAQGDHNEQFF. In DNA, the CDR3 is TGCAGCGTTGGTGCTCAGGGAGACCACAATGAGCAGTTCTTC.